This T cell receptor (beta chain) stems from a study of control samples from healthy donors and cancer patients (TCRdb year 2020). To prepare the library, the immunoSEQ multiplex PCR assay was applied. TCRdb re-hosts the immuneACCESS table, in-frame sequences only. Its copies lack some clones; in the studies checked, an unresolved V gene accounts for under half of them, and the cause for the rest is not known. Present in this sample are about 130,000 clones, roughly 90% of which were seen just once. The ten biggest clones cover about 9% of the sample. As concerns this clone: Its antigen target is currently unknown. Base qualities were left out, and no much larger clone turns up one base away.

Sequences were obtained from blood. The receptor's source is a man younger than 35 in good health.

DNA sequence: TGTGCCAGCCGCAGGGCCGTGCAGGCAGATACGCAGTATTTT. It codes for CASRRAVQADTQYF. Here the chain combines TRBV6-5 and TRBJ2-3; the D segment could be TRBD1, given 5 matching bases. V drops 8 bases and J drops 4 bases, leaving 16 bases in between. CDR1 and CDR2 are read off the germline V gene as MNHEY and SVGAGI. Measured from the cysteine to the phenylalanine, the CDR3 is 14 residues long. CDR3 DNA is the only sequence kept; it has 42 bases, read in frame from the first base.